This T cell receptor beta chain is from a study of blood T cell repertoires in COVID-19. About the study: PBMCs, B-cell-depleted T cells, or T cells were the source of the cDNA or gDNA that made up the material.

In the original analysis: Reference gene primer amplification in the assay estimated nucleated cell counts. Sequencing used immunoSEQ multiplex PCR; TCRdb keeps in-frame clones, though not all of them. The DNA was the basis for D and trimming; V, J and clone size are from that table. The repertoire holds approximately 300,000 clones, with approximately 89% as singletons. About this clone: At one end the junction does not follow the germline gene, possibly because of a read error.

This CDR3 is 13 amino acids long. Sequencing was done on a sample of PBMCs or T cells enriched from blood (not recorded which). The receptor was derived from a woman between 25 and 40 years old who had recovered from COVID-19. The V gene is TRBV12-3 or TRBV12-4, the J gene TRBJ1-5; D is possibly TRBD1 (6 bases). CDR3 coding DNA: TGTGCCATAAGAAGGGGGAGCAGTCAGCCCCAGCATTTT. Translation: CAIRRGSSQPQHF.